This TCR beta chain was identified during a study of blood T cell repertoires in COVID-19. Study-wide background: Italy, Spain and the United States were the sources of the convalescent and acute COVID-19 samples. T cells, B-cell-depleted T cells, or PBMCs supplied cDNA or gDNA.

Study processing details: Amplifying reference gene primers gave estimates of nucleated cell counts. TCRdb's copy holds only in-frame clones and misses some; the assay was immunoSEQ multiplex PCR. Clonal size and the V and J genes are those of that table, whereas D and trimming came from the DNA. This table holds tens of thousands of clones, 80% to 90% found once. V lost 11 bases to trimming and J lost 1 base; unmatched junction nucleotides: 4. Germline CDR1 and CDR2: MNHEY and SVGAGI. This CDR3 comprises 13 residues. The chain joins TRBV6-5 to TRBJ2-3, with TRBD2 identical over 9 bases. This receptor was identified in a woman in her 70s with acute or convalescent COVID-19. The sequenced sample consisted of peripheral blood. CDR3 sequence reads: CASLAGGTDTQYF. The CDR3 DNA follows: TGTGCCTCGTTAGCGGGGGGCACAGATACGCAGTATTTT.